This T cell receptor beta chain was recovered during a study of blood T cell repertoires in COVID-19. Study summary: The samples span acute and convalescent COVID-19 from the United States, Italy and Spain. Sources were T cells, B-cell-depleted T cells, or PBMCs; the material itself was cDNA or gDNA.

The CDR3 has 14 amino acids. Germline V CDR1 and CDR2: SNHLY, FYNNEI. Trimming stripped 6 bases from V and 5 bases from J, with 16 bases between. As handled by the study authors: Reference gene primer amplification in the assay estimated nucleated cell counts. Only in-frame clones appear in the TCRdb table, and some are missing; sequencing was by immunoSEQ multiplex PCR. V, J and clone size derive from that table, while D and trimming were established from the DNA sequence. The profile covers around 170,000 clones, with 80% appearing a single time and 6.5% taken by the ten largest. The sequencing input was peripheral blood. The sequence came from a man between 65 and 85 years old with active or convalescent COVID-19. The rearrangement links TRBV2 to TRBJ2-5; tentatively, D is TRBD2 (5 bases). The CDR3 sequence: CASSPTRSMETQYF. For the CDR3, the DNA is TGTGCCAGCAGCCCAACTAGATCGATGGAGACCCAGTACTTC.